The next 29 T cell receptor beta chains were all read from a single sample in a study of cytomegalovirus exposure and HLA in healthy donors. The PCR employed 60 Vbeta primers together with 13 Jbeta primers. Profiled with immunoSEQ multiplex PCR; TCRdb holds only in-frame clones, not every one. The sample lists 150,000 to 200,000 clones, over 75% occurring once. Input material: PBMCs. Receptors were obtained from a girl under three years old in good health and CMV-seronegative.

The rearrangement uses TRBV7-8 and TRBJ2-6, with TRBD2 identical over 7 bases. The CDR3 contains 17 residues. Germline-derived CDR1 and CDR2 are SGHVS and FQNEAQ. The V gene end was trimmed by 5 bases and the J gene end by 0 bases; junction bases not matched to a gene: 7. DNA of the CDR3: TGTGCCAGCAGCCGGCGGACTAGTTTCTCTGGGGCCAACGTCCTGACTTTC. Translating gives CASSRRTSFSGANVLTF.

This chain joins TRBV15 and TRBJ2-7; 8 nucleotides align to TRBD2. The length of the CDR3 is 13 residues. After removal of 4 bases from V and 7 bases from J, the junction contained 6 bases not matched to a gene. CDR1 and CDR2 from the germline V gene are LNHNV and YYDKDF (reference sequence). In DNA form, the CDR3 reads TGTGCCACCAGCATCGGGGGGGGCGCAGAGCAGTACTTC. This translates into CATSIGGGAEQYF.

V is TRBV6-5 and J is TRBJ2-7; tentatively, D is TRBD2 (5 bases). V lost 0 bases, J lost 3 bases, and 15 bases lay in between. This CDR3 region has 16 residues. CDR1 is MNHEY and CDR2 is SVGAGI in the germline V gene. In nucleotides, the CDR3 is TGTGCCAGCAGTTACTCCAACGGGGAAAGGAGCTACGAGCAGTACTTC. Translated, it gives CASSYSNGERSYEQYF.

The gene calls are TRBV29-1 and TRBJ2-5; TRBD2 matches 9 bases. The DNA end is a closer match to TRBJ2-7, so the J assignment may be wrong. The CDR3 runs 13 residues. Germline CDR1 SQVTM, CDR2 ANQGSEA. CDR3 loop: CSVVGLAGFEQYF. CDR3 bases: TGCAGCGTTGTGGGGCTAGCGGGATTCGAGCAGTACTTC.

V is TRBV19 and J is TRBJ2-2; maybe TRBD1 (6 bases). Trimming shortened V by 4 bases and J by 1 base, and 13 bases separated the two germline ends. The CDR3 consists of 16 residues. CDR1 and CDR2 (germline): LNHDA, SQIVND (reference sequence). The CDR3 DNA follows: TGTGCCAGTAGTACTCTCAGACAGGTGAACACCGGGGAGCTGTTTTTT. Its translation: CASSTLRQVNTGELFF.

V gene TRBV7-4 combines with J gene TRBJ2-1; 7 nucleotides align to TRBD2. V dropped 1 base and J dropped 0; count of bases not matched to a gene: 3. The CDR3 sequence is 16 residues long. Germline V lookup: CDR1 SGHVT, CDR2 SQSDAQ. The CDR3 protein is CASSLVASGSYNEQFF. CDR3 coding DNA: TGTGCCAGCAGCTTAGTCGCTAGCGGCTCCTACAATGAGCAGTTCTTC.

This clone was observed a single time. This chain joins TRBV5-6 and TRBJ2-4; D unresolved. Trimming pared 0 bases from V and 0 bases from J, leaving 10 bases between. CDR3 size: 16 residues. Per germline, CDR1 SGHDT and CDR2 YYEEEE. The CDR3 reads CASSLVEALAKNIQYF. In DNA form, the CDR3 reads TGTGCCAGCAGCTTGGTTGAGGCTCTAGCCAAAAACATTCAGTACTTC.

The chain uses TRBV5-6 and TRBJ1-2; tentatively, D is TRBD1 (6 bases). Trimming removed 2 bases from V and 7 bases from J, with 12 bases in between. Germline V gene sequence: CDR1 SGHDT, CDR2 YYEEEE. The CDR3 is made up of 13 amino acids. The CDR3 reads CASSFVGGLGYTF. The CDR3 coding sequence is TGTGCCAGCAGCTTTGTCGGGGGGCTTGGCTACACCTTC.

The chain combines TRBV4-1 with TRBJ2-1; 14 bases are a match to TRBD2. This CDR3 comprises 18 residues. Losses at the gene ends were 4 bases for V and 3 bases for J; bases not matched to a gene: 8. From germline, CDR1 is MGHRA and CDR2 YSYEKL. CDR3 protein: CASSRGGTSGSIYNEQFF. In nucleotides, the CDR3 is TGCGCCAGCAGCCGAGGGGGGACTAGCGGGAGCATCTACAATGAGCAGTTCTTC.

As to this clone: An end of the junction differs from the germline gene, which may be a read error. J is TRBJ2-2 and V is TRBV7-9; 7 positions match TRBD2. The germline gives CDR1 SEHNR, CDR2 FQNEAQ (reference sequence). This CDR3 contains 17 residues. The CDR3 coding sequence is TGTTCCAGCAGCTTTCGAGGACGGGGGAGGGACACCGGGGAGCTGTTTTTT. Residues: CSSSFRGRGRDTGELFF.

In DNA form, the CDR3 reads TGCGCCAGCAGCTTGCTGCCGGGACAGGCACCCGAGCAGTACTTC. Amino acid sequence: CASSLLPGQAPEQYF. The chain carries TRBV5-1 and TRBJ2-7; 8 bases agree with TRBD1. The germline gives CDR1 SGHRS, CDR2 YFSETQ. The junction had 9 bases not matched to a gene; V was cut back by 1 base and J by 6 bases. There are 15 residues in the CDR3.

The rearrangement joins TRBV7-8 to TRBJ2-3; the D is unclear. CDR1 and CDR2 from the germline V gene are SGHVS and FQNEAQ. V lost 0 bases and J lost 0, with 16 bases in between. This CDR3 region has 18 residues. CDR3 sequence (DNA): TGTGCCAGCAGCTTAGCGAACTTGAGCCTCCTTAGCACAGATACGCAGTATTTT. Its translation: CASSLANLSLLSTDTQYF.

The CDR3 DNA sequence: TGTGCCAGCAGTGGCCCCCGCGGGACAGGGGCCCCATGGACTGAAGCTTTCTTT. Translation: CASSGPRGTGAPWTEAFF. The rearrangement joins TRBV2 to TRBJ1-1; TRBD1 matches 10 bases. This CDR3 has 18 residues. V lost 4 bases and J lost 5; bases outside the gene matches: 16. Germline V gene sequence: CDR1 SNHLY, CDR2 FYNNEI.

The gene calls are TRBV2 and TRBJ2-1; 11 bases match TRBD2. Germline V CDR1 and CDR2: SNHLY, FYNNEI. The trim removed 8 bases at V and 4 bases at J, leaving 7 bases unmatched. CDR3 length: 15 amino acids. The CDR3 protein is CASGPGTSGYNEQFF. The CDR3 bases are TGTGCCAGCGGACCCGGGACTAGCGGTTACAATGAGCAGTTCTTC.

This chain's CDR3 is CASKLSTGANVEAFF. CDR3 coding DNA: TGTGCCAGCAAGCTCTCTACAGGGGCTAATGTTGAAGCTTTCTTT. The genes are TRBV2 and TRBJ1-1; 7 nucleotides align to TRBD1. The germline CDR1 and CDR2 sequences are SNHLY and FYNNEI. The CDR3 loop spans 15 amino acids. The V gene end was trimmed by 7 bases and the J gene end by 7 bases; junction bases not matched to a gene: 15.

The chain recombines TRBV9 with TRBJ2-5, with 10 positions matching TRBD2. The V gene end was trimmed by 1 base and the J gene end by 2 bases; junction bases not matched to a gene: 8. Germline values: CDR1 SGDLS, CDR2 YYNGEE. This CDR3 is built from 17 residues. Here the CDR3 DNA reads TGTGCCAGCAGCGTACGGGCTAGCGGGAGCCATCAAGAGACCCAGTACTTC. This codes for CASSVRASGSHQETQYF.

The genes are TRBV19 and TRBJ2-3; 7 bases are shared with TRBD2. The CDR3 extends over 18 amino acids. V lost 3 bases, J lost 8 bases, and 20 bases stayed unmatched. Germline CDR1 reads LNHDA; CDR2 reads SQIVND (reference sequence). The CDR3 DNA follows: TGTGCCAGTAGTATCATCCCGCTCCTAGGACTAGGAGTAGGTACGCAGTATTTT. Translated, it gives CASSIIPLLGLGVGTQYF.

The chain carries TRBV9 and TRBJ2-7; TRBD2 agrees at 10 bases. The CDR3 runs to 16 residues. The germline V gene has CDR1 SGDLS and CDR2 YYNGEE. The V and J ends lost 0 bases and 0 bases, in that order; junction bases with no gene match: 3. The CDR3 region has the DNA TGTGCCAGCAGCGTAGGTTCTAGCGGGAGCTCCTACGAGCAGTACTTC. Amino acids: CASSVGSSGSSYEQYF.

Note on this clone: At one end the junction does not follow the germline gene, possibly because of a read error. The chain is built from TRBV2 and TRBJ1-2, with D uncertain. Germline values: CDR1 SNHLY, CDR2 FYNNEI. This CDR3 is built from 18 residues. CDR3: CATVPLDISPTPIYGYPF. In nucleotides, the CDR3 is TGTGCCACCGTTCCACTCGACATTTCACCCACTCCGATCTATGGCTACCCCTTC.

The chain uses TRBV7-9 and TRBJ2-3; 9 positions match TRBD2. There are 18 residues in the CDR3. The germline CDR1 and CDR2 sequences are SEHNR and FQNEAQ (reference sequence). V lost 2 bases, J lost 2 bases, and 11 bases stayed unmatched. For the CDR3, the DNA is TGTGCCAGCAGCTTAAATTGGGTAGCGGGGGCCATCACAGATACGCAGTATTTT. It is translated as CASSLNWVAGAITDTQYF.

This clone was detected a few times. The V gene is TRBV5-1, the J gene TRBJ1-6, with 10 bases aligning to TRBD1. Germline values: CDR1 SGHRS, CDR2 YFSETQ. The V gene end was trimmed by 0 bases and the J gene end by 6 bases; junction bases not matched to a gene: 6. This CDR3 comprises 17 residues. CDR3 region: CASSLAHRDRGNSPLHF. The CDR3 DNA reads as TGCGCCAGCAGCTTGGCCCACCGGGACAGGGGTAATTCACCCCTCCACTTT.

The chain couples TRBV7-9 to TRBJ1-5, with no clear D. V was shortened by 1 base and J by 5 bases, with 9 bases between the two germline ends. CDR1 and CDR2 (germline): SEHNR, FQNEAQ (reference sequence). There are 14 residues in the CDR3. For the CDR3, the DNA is TGTGCCAGCAGCTTAGGAGGCCAGTATCAGCCCCAGCATTTT. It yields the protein CASSLGGQYQPQHF.

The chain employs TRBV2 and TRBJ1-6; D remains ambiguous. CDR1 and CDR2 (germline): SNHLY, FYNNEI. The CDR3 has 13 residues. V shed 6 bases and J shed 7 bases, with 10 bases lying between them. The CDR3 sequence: CASRAGSNSPLHF. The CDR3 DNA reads TGTGCCAGCAGGGCCGGGTCCAATTCACCCCTCCACTTT.

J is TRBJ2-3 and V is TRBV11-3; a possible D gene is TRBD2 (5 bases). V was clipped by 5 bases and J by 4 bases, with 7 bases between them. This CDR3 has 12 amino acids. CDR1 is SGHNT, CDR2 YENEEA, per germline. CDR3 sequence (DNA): TGTGCCAGCAGCCAGAGGGCAGATACGCAGTATTTT. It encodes CASSQRADTQYF.

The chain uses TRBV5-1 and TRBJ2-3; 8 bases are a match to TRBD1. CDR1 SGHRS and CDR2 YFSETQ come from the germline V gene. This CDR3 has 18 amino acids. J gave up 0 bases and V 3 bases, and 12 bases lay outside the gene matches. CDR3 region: CASSSGGDRGSSTDTQYF. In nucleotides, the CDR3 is TGCGCCAGCAGCTCTGGGGGCGACAGGGGTTCGAGCACAGATACGCAGTATTTT.

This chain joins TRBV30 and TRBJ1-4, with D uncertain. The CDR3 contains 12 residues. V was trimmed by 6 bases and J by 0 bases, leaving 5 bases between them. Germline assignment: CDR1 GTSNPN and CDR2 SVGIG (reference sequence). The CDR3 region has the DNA TGTGCCTGTGGCCCAACTAATGAAAAACTGTTTTTT. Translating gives CACGPTNEKLFF.

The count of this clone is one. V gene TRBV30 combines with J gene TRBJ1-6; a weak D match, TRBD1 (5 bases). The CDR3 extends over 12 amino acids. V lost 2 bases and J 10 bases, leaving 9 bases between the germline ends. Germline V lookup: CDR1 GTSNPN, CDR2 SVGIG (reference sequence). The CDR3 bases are TGTGCCTGGAGTCGGGACTCCTCACCCCTCCACTTT. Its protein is CAWSRDSSPLHF.

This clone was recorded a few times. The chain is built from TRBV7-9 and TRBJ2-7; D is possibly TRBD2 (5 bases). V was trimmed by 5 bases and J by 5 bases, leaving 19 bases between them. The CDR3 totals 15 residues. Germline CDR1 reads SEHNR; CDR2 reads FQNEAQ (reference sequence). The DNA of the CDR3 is TGTGCCAGCAGCGGTTTTCTTTGGGGAGAAGACGAGCAGTACTTC. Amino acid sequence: CASSGFLWGEDEQYF. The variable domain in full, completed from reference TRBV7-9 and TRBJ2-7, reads DTGVSQNPRHKITKRGQNVTFRCDPISEHNRLYWYRQTLGQGPEFLTYFQNEAQLEKSRLLSDRFSAERPKGSFSTLEIQRTEQGDSAMYLCASSGFLWGEDEQYFGPGTRLTVT.

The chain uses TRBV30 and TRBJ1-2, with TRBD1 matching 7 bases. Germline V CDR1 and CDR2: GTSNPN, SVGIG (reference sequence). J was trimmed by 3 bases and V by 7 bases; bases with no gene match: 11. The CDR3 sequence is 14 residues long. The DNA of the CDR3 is TGTGCCTACACTGACAGGGCATCATACTATGGCTACACCTTC. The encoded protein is CAYTDRASYYGYTF.